Listed below are T cell receptor beta chains from one sample, sequenced in a study of blood T cell repertoires in COVID-19. The table came from immunoSEQ multiplex PCR; TCRdb's copy has only in-frame clones and leaves some out. The table includes roughly 27,000 clones, approximately 80% detected once. The sequenced sample consisted of peripheral blood. The receptors were gathered from a woman in her sixties or seventies with acute or convalescent COVID-19. CDR3s include the opening cysteine and the closing phenylalanine or tryptophan. The D gene is left open where the match is weak. The size of a clone is reported for some rows only, either as once, few or many, or as a class for expanded clones.

abundance: -
len: 15
v_gene: TRBV9
j_gene: TRBJ2-3
d_gene: -
CDR3nt: TGTGCCAGCAGCGTAGACGGGGGAGGCACAGATACGCAGTATTTT
CDR3aa: CASSVDGGGTDTQYF

abundance: -
len: 18
v_gene: TRBV3-1/TRBV3-2
j_gene: TRBJ1-2
d_gene: TRBD1
CDR3nt: TGTGCCAGCAGCCGAGACAGGGGGCGCGTGGAATGGCCGAGGGGCTACACCTTC
CDR3aa: CASSRDRGRVEWPRGYTF

abundance: -
len: 14
v_gene: TRBV7-9
j_gene: TRBJ1-4
d_gene: -
CDR3nt: TGTGCCAGCAGCCCCGCGGGAGATAATGAAAAACTGTTTTTT
CDR3aa: CASSPAGDNEKLFF

abundance: -
len: 13
v_gene: TRBV28
j_gene: TRBJ1-6
d_gene: -
CDR3nt: TGTGCCAGCAGTTTCCCCGGGGTCTCACCCCTCCACTTT
CDR3aa: CASSFPGVSPLHF

abundance: -
len: 15
v_gene: TRBV28
j_gene: TRBJ2-1
d_gene: TRBD2
CDR3nt: TGTGCCAGCTATGGACTAGCGGGGGGATACAATGAGCAGTTCTTC
CDR3aa: CASYGLAGGYNEQFF

abundance: once
len: 14
v_gene: TRBV21-1
j_gene: TRBJ1-2
d_gene: -
CDR3nt: TGTGCCAGCAGCTTGTACAGGCGCTACCAGGGCTACACCTTC
CDR3aa: CASSLYRRYQGYTF

abundance: -
len: 17
v_gene: TRBV12-5
j_gene: TRBJ2-5
d_gene: -
CDR3nt: TGTGCTAGTGGTTTGGTCGGTGGGGCAGGTAGACAAGAGACCCAGTACTTC
CDR3aa: CASGLVGGAGRQETQYF

abundance: -
len: 16
v_gene: TRBV5-1
j_gene: TRBJ2-1
d_gene: -
CDR3nt: TGCGCCAGCAGCTTGTCGGGGGAACCGCTCTACAATGAGCAGTTCTTC
CDR3aa: CASSLSGEPLYNEQFF

abundance: -
len: 15
v_gene: TRBV12-5
j_gene: TRBJ2-1
d_gene: TRBD2
CDR3nt: TGTGCTAGTGGTGCCAGCGGGAGCTCCTACAATGAGCAGTTCTTC
CDR3aa: CASGASGSSYNEQFF

abundance: -
len: 19
v_gene: TRBV7-9
j_gene: TRBJ2-1
d_gene: -
CDR3nt: TGTGCCAGCAGCCCCCGCCCGACAGCTCAAATTGGGGATTACAATGAGCAGTTCTTC
CDR3aa: CASSPRPTAQIGDYNEQFF

abundance: once
len: 12
v_gene: TRBV28
j_gene: TRBJ1-2
d_gene: -
CDR3nt: TGTGCCAGCAGTTTCAGGGATTACGGCTACACCTTC
CDR3aa: CASSFRDYGYTF

abundance: -
len: 13
v_gene: TRBV5-1
j_gene: TRBJ2-7
d_gene: -
CDR3nt: TGCGCCAGCAGCTTGGCCCAGTCGAACGAGCAGTACTTC
CDR3aa: CASSLAQSNEQYF

abundance: -
len: 14
v_gene: TRBV9
j_gene: TRBJ1-6
d_gene: -
CDR3nt: TGTGCCAGCAGCGGAGGGACCTATAATTCACCCCTCCACTTT
CDR3aa: CASSGGTYNSPLHF

abundance: -
len: 16
v_gene: TRBV5-8
j_gene: TRBJ1-5
d_gene: TRBD1
CDR3nt: TGTGCCAGCAGCTTGGTGGGACAGGGTACTAATCAGCCCCAGCATTTT
CDR3aa: CASSLVGQGTNQPQHF

abundance: -
len: 13
v_gene: TRBV5-1
j_gene: TRBJ2-7
d_gene: TRBD1
CDR3nt: TGCGCCAGCAGGGACAGGGTGAACTACGAGCAGTACTTC
CDR3aa: CASRDRVNYEQYF

abundance: -
len: 14
v_gene: TRBV4-3
j_gene: TRBJ2-1
d_gene: -
CDR3nt: TGCGCCAGCAGCCAAAGAGGCAACCACAATGAGCAGTTCTTC
CDR3aa: CASSQRGNHNEQFF

abundance: -
len: 17
v_gene: TRBV7-2
j_gene: TRBJ1-5
d_gene: TRBD1
CDR3nt: TGTGCCAGCAGCTTGGTGCAGGGGGCGTTAACAGGTCAGCCCCAGCATTTT
CDR3aa: CASSLVQGALTGQPQHF

abundance: -
len: 12
v_gene: TRBV5-1
j_gene: TRBJ2-5
d_gene: -
CDR3nt: TGCGCCAGCAGCTTTGACTCCCTGTCCCAGTACTTC
CDR3aa: CASSFDSLSQYF

abundance: -
len: 13
v_gene: TRBV12-3/TRBV12-4
j_gene: TRBJ2-7
d_gene: TRBD1
CDR3nt: TGTGCCAGCAGTTTGGCAGGGGGCTACGAGCAGTACTTC
CDR3aa: CASSLAGGYEQYF

abundance: few
len: 17
v_gene: TRBV28
j_gene: TRBJ2-1
d_gene: TRBD2
CDR3nt: TGTGCCAGCATTACCGGGACTAGCGGGAGGGCATACAATGAGCAGTTCTTC
CDR3aa: CASITGTSGRAYNEQFF

abundance: -
len: 14
v_gene: TRBV6-5
j_gene: TRBJ2-7
d_gene: -
CDR3nt: TGTGCCAGCCGGGGCGGGGAGCTTTCCTACGAGCAGTACTTC
CDR3aa: CASRGGELSYEQYF

abundance: -
len: 15
v_gene: TRBV18
j_gene: TRBJ1-3
d_gene: TRBD1
CDR3nt: TGTGCCAGCTCACCAACACAAGGCAGGGGGAACACCATATATTTT
CDR3aa: CASSPTQGRGNTIYF

abundance: -
len: 15
v_gene: TRBV6-1
j_gene: TRBJ1-2
d_gene: -
CDR3nt: TGTGCCAGCAGCGAAGGACTGATCTCTAACTATGGCTACACCTTC
CDR3aa: CASSEGLISNYGYTF

abundance: -
len: 15
v_gene: TRBV11-2
j_gene: TRBJ2-3
d_gene: -
CDR3nt: TGTGCCAGCAGCTTAGGTCAGGGTAGCACAGATACGCAGTATTTT
CDR3aa: CASSLGQGSTDTQYF

abundance: -
len: 16
v_gene: TRBV3-1/TRBV3-2
j_gene: TRBJ1-4
d_gene: TRBD1
CDR3nt: TGTGCCAGCAGCCAAGGGTCTAGGGACAGAGGAGAAAAACTGTTTTTT
CDR3aa: CASSQGSRDRGEKLFF

abundance: -
len: 15
v_gene: TRBV7-6
j_gene: TRBJ1-4
d_gene: -
CDR3nt: TGTGCCAGCAGCTTAGGCGGGGGAACTAATGAAAAACTGTTTTTT
CDR3aa: CASSLGGGTNEKLFF

abundance: few
len: 15
v_gene: TRBV3-1/TRBV3-2
j_gene: TRBJ2-3
d_gene: -
CDR3nt: TGTGCCAGCAGCCAAGCCCGCTCCCGGGGAGATACGCAGTATTTT
CDR3aa: CASSQARSRGDTQYF

abundance: -
len: 13
v_gene: TRBV6-6
j_gene: TRBJ2-7
d_gene: -
CDR3nt: TGTGCCAGCAGCCCCAGGGACACCGTCGAGCAGTACTTC
CDR3aa: CASSPRDTVEQYF

abundance: -
len: 14
v_gene: TRBV2
j_gene: TRBJ1-1
d_gene: TRBD1
CDR3nt: TGTGCCAGCAGTCATGCCGGGACAGACGCTGAAGCTTTCTTT
CDR3aa: CASSHAGTDAEAFF

abundance: -
len: 19
v_gene: TRBV7-9
j_gene: TRBJ1-4
d_gene: TRBD1
CDR3nt: TGTGCCAGCAGCCCCAACATCCCGGGACAGGGGATTCTAAATGAAAAACTGTTTTTT
CDR3aa: CASSPNIPGQGILNEKLFF

abundance: -
len: 12
v_gene: TRBV19
j_gene: TRBJ1-1
d_gene: -
CDR3nt: TGTGCCAGTAAGGGGGGGACCTTAAAAGCTTTCTTT
CDR3aa: CASKGGTLKAFF

abundance: -
len: 16
v_gene: TRBV19
j_gene: TRBJ1-5
d_gene: -
CDR3nt: TGTGCCAGTAGTATGTTGTTGGACACTAGCAATCAGCCCCAGCATTTT
CDR3aa: CASSMLLDTSNQPQHF

abundance: few
len: 16
v_gene: TRBV2
j_gene: TRBJ2-1
d_gene: -
CDR3nt: TGTGCCAGCAGTGCAAACCGGGGTTCCCCAGACAATGAGCAGTTCTTC
CDR3aa: CASSANRGSPDNEQFF

abundance: -
len: 13
v_gene: TRBV27
j_gene: TRBJ1-1
d_gene: -
CDR3nt: TGTGCCAACGACAGGAGGCAGAACACTGAAGCTTTCTTT
CDR3aa: CANDRRQNTEAFF

abundance: -
len: 13
v_gene: TRBV28
j_gene: TRBJ2-7
d_gene: -
CDR3nt: TGTGCCAGCAGCCTCCCCACGGGAAGCGAGCAGTACTTC
CDR3aa: CASSLPTGSEQYF

abundance: -
len: 14
v_gene: TRBV7-6
j_gene: TRBJ2-7
d_gene: -
CDR3nt: TGTGCCAGCAGCTTAGGCGGCAACTCCTACGAGCAGTACTTC
CDR3aa: CASSLGGNSYEQYF

abundance: -
len: 15
v_gene: TRBV18
j_gene: TRBJ2-7
d_gene: -
CDR3nt: TGTGCCAGCTCATATGACAGGTCCCGCTCCTACGAGCAGTACTTC
CDR3aa: CASSYDRSRSYEQYF

abundance: -
len: 12
v_gene: TRBV5-1
j_gene: TRBJ1-1
d_gene: TRBD1
CDR3nt: TGCGCCAGTAGACAGGGAGACACTGAAGCTTTCTTT
CDR3aa: CASRQGDTEAFF

abundance: -
len: 15
v_gene: TRBV6-5
j_gene: TRBJ1-4
d_gene: TRBD1
CDR3nt: TGTGCCGCCGAAGGACAGGGGGGTTATAATGAAAAACTGTTTTTT
CDR3aa: CAAEGQGGYNEKLFF

abundance: -
len: 14
v_gene: TRBV3-1/TRBV3-2
j_gene: TRBJ2-5
d_gene: TRBD2
CDR3nt: TGTGCCAGTCGGACTAGCGGGGGGCCGGAGACCCAGTACTTC
CDR3aa: CASRTSGGPETQYF

abundance: once
len: 14
v_gene: TRBV14
j_gene: TRBJ2-7
d_gene: -
CDR3nt: TGTGCCAGCAGCCAAGAACTGCACTCCTACGAGCAGTACTTC
CDR3aa: CASSQELHSYEQYF

abundance: -
len: 16
v_gene: TRBV30
j_gene: TRBJ1-4
d_gene: TRBD1
CDR3nt: TGTGCCTGGAGTGTTTTTGGGACAGGGACTAATGAAAAACTGTTTTTT
CDR3aa: CAWSVFGTGTNEKLFF

abundance: -
len: 12
v_gene: TRBV12-3/TRBV12-4
j_gene: TRBJ2-7
d_gene: TRBD1
CDR3nt: TGTGCCAGCAGCCGTACAGGGGGCGAGCAGTACTTC
CDR3aa: CASSRTGGEQYF

abundance: -
len: 15
v_gene: TRBV6-5
j_gene: TRBJ2-1
d_gene: TRBD1
CDR3nt: TGTGCCAGCGACCGAACAGGGGGCGCATACAATGAGCAGTTCTTC
CDR3aa: CASDRTGGAYNEQFF

abundance: -
len: 15
v_gene: TRBV4-2
j_gene: TRBJ1-1
d_gene: -
CDR3nt: TGTGCCAGCAGCCAGGGCCAGAGCAGGGGCACTGAAGCTTTCTTT
CDR3aa: CASSQGQSRGTEAFF

abundance: -
len: 17
v_gene: TRBV5-1
j_gene: TRBJ2-1
d_gene: TRBD2
CDR3nt: TGCGCCAGCAGCCCAAGCGGGGCGGGAGTCTCCTACAATGAGCAGTTCTTC
CDR3aa: CASSPSGAGVSYNEQFF

abundance: -
len: 13
v_gene: TRBV19
j_gene: TRBJ2-7
d_gene: TRBD2
CDR3nt: TGTGCCACCGCTAGCGGGGGAGGTGGCGAGCAGTACTTC
CDR3aa: CATASGGGGEQYF

abundance: -
len: 12
v_gene: TRBV6-6
j_gene: TRBJ2-1
d_gene: -
CDR3nt: TGTGCCAGCAGTTACCCCTTTGATGAGCAGTTCTTC
CDR3aa: CASSYPFDEQFF